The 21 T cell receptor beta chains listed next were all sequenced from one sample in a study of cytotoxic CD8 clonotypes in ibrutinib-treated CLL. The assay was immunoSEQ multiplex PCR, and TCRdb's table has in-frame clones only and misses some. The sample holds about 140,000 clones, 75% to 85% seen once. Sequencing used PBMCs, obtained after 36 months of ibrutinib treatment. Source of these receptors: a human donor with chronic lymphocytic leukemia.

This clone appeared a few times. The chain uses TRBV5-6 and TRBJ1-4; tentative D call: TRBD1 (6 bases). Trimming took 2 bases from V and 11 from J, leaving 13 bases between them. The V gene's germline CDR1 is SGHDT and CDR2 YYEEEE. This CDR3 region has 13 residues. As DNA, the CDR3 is TGTGCCAGCAGCTTCTTCGAAACAGGGAAACTGTTTTTT. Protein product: CASSFFETGKLFF.

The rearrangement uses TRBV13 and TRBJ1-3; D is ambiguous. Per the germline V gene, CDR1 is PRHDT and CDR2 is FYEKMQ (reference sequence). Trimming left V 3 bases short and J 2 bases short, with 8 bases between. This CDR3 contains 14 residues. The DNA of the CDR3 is TGTGCCAGCAGCTTTGTCAGAGCTGGAAACACCATATATTTT. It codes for CASSFVRAGNTIYF. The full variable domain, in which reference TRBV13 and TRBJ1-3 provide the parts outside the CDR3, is AAGVIQSPRHLIKEKRETATLKCYPIPRHDTVYWYQQGPGQDPQFLISFYEKMQSDKGSIPDRFSAQQFSDYHSELNMSSLELGDSALYFCASSFVRAGNTIYFGEGSWLTVV.

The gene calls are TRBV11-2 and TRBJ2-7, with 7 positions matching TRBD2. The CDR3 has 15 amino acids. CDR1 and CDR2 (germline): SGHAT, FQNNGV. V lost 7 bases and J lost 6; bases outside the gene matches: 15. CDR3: CASKPLAAVPIEQYF. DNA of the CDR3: TGTGCCAGCAAACCGCTAGCGGCTGTCCCTATCGAGCAGTACTTC.

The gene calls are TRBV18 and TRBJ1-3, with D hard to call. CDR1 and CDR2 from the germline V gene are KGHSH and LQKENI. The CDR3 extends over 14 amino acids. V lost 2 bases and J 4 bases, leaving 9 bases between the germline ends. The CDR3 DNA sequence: TGTGCCAGCTCACCATTTACTGAAGGAAACACCATATATTTT. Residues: CASSPFTEGNTIYF.

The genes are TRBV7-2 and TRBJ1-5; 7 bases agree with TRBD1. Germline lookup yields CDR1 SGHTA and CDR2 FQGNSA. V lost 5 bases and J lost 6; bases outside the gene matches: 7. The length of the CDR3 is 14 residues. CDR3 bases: TGTGCCAGCAGCCATACGACAGGGAGTCAGCCCCAGCATTTT. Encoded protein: CASSHTTGSQPQHF.

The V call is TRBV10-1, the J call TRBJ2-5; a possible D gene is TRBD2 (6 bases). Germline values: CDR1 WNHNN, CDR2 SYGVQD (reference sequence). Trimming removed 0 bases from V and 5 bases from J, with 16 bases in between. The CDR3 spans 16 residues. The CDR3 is CASSESGRDPFETQYF. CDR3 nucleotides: TGCGCCAGCAGTGAGTCGGGGCGGGATCCTTTTGAGACCCAGTACTTC.

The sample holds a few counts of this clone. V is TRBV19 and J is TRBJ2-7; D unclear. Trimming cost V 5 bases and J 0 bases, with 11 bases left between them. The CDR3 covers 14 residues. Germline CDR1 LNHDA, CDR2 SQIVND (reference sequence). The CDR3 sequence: CASSPTDNSYEQYF. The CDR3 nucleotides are TGTGCCAGTAGTCCGACTGACAACTCCTACGAGCAGTACTTC. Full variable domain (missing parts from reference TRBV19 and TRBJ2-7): DGGITQSPKYLFRKEGQNVTLSCEQNLNHDAMYWYRQDPGQGLRLIYYSQIVNDFQKGDIAEGYSVSREKKESFPLTVTSAQKNPTAFYLCASSPTDNSYEQYFGPGTRLTVT.

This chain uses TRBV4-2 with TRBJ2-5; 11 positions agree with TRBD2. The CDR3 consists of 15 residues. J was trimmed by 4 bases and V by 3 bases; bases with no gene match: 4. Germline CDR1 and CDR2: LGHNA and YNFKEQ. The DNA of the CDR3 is TGTGCCAGCAGCCAGACTAGCGGGGTTGTAGAGACCCAGTACTTC. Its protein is CASSQTSGVVETQYF.

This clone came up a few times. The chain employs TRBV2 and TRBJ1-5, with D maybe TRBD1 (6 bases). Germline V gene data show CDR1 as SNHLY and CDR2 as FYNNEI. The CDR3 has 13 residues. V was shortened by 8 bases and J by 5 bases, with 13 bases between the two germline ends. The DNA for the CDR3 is TGTGCCAGCGGAGGGGGGTTCGATCAGCCCCAGCATTTT. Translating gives CASGGGFDQPQHF.

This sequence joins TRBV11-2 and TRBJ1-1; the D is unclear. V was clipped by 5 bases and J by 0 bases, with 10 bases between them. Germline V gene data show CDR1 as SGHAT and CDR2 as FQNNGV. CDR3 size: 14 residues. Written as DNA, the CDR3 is TGTGCCAGCAGCCCCGACCTCCTGAACACTGAAGCTTTCTTT. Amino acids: CASSPDLLNTEAFF.

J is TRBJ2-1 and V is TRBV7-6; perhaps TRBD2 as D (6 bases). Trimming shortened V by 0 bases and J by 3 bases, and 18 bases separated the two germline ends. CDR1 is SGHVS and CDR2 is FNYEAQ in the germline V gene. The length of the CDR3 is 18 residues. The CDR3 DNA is TGTGCCAGCAGCTTAGCTTTGGCGGGGAGAGGCTACTACAATGAGCAGTTCTTC. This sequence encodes CASSLALAGRGYYNEQFF. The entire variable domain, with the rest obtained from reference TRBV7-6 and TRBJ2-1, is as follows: GAGVSQSPRYKVTKRGQDVALRCDPISGHVSLYWYRQALGQGPEFLTYFNYEAQQDKSGLPNDRFSAERPEGSISTLTIQRTEQRDSAMYRCASSLALAGRGYYNEQFFGPGTRLTVL.

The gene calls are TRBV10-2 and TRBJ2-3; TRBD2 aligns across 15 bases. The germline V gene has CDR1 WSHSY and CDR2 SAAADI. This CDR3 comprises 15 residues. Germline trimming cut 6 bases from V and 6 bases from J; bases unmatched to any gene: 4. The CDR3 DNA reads TGCGCCAGCAGGATTGGACTAGCGGGAGGGGATACGCAGTATTTT. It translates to CASRIGLAGGDTQYF.

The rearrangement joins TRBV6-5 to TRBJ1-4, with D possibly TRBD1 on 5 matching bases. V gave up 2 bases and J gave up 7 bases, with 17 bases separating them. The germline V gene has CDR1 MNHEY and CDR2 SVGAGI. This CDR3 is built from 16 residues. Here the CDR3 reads CASSYVAGEIGEKLFF. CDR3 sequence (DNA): TGTGCCAGCAGTTACGTAGCGGGGGAGATCGGTGAAAAACTGTTTTTT.

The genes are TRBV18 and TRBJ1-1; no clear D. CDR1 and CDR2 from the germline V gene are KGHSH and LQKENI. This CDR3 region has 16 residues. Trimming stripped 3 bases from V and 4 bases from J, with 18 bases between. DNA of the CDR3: TGTGCCAGCTCACCCACCGGTTCGGGCCCGAGCACTGAAGCTTTCTTT. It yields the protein CASSPTGSGPSTEAFF.

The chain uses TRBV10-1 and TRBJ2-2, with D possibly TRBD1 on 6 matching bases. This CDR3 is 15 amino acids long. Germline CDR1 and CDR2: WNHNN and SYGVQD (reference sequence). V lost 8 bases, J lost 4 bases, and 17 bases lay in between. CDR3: CASSTGYGSTGELFF. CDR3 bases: TGCGCCAGCTCAACAGGGTATGGGAGCACCGGGGAGCTGTTTTTT.

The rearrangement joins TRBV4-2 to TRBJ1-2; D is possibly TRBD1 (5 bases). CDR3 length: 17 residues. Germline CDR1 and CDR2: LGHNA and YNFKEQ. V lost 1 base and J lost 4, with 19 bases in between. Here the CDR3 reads CASSQVAGSVRSYGYTF. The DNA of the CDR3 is TGTGCCAGCAGCCAAGTGGCAGGGAGTGTAAGAAGCTATGGCTACACCTTC.

CDR3 protein: CASSLGSGLADYEQYF. CDR3 DNA sequence: TGTGCCAGCAGCTTAGGCTCGGGACTAGCGGACTACGAGCAGTACTTC. The chain employs TRBV13 and TRBJ2-7, with 11 nucleotides matching TRBD2. CDR3 size: 16 residues. From germline, CDR1 is PRHDT and CDR2 FYEKMQ (reference sequence). With V trimmed by 0 bases and J by 3 bases, 4 bases remained unmatched. Based on the CDR3 plus reference TRBV13 and TRBJ2-7, the full variable domain is AAGVIQSPRHLIKEKRETATLKCYPIPRHDTVYWYQQGPGQDPQFLISFYEKMQSDKGSIPDRFSAQQFSDYHSELNMSSLELGDSALYFCASSLGSGLADYEQYFGPGTRLTVT.

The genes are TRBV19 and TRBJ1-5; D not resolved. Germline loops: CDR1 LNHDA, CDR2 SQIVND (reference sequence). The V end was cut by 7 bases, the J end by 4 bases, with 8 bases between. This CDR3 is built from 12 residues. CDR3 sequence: CASTGYNQPQHF. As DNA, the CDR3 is TGTGCCAGTACGGGATATAATCAGCCCCAGCATTTT. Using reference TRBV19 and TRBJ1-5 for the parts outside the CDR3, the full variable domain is DGGITQSPKYLFRKEGQNVTLSCEQNLNHDAMYWYRQDPGQGLRLIYYSQIVNDFQKGDIAEGYSVSREKKESFPLTVTSAQKNPTAFYLCASTGYNQPQHFGDGTRLSIL.

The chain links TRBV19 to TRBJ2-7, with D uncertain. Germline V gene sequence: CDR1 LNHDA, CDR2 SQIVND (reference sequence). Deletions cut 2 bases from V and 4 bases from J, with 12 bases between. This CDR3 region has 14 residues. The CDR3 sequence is CASSIRVSSYEQYF. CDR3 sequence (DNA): TGTGCCAGTAGTATACGTGTCTCCTCGTACGAGCAGTACTTC.

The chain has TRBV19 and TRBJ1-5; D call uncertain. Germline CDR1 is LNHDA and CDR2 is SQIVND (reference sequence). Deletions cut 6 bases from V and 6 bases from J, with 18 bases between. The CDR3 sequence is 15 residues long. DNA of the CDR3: TGTGCCAGTAGCCGTACAGCGGCTGGCTCTCAGCCCCAGCATTTT. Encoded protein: CASSRTAAGSQPQHF.

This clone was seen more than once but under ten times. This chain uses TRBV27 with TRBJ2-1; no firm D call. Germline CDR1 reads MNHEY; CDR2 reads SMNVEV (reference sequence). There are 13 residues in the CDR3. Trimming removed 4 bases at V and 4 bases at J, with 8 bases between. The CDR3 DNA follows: TGTGCCAGCAGTTCCACACTTTACAATGAGCAGTTCTTC. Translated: CASSSTLYNEQFF.